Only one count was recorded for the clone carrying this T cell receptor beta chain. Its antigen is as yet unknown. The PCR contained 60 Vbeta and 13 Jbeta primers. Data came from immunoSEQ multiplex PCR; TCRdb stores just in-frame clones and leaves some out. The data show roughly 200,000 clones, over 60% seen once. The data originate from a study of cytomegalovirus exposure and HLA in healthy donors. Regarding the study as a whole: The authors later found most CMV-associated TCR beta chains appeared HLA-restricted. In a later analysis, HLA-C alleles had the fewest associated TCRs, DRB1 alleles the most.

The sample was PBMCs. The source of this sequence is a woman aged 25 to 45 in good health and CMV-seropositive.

The CDR3 DNA follows: TGTGCCAGCAGCCAGTGGACAGGGGCCTACAATGAGCAGTTCTTC. Amino acids: CASSQWTGAYNEQFF. This chain links TRBV11-1 with TRBJ2-1, with 9 bases that match TRBD1. The CDR3 loop spans 15 amino acids. V gave up 5 bases and J gave up 2 bases; unmatched junction bases: 4. From germline, CDR1 is SGHAT and CDR2 FQDESV (reference sequence).